Presented here are 26 T cell receptor beta chains from one specimen sequenced in a study of control samples from healthy donors and cancer patients. Sequencing used immunoSEQ multiplex PCR; TCRdb keeps in-frame clones, though not all of them. The sample has over 65,000 clones, around 94% seen once. The sequencing sample was made of blood. These TCRs come from a woman between 35 and 50 years old in good health.

V gene TRBV6-4 combines with J gene TRBJ2-5; 12 bases match TRBD2. The CDR3 extends over 15 amino acids. The germline gives CDR1 MRHNA, CDR2 SNTAGT. J gave up 2 bases and V 3 bases, and 1 base lay outside the gene matches. CDR3 nucleotide sequence: TGTGCCAGCAGTGAGACTAGCGGGGGACAAGAGACCCAGTACTTC. It translates to CASSETSGGQETQYF.

The chain joins TRBV6-4 to TRBJ2-1; TRBD2 matches 9 bases. CDR1 and CDR2 (germline): MRHNA, SNTAGT. The trim removed 11 bases at V and 8 bases at J, leaving 19 bases unmatched. The CDR3 contains 16 residues. This CDR3 is CASSSIAGGPSHEQFF. Here the CDR3 DNA reads TGTGCCTCGAGCAGCATTGCGGGAGGGCCCTCCCATGAGCAGTTCTTC.

In DNA form, the CDR3 reads TGTGCCAGCAGGGGGTCGACGGGACAGGGGAACCTTGAAGCTTTCTTT. This encodes CASRGSTGQGNLEAFF. The J gene is TRBJ1-1, the V gene TRBV7-9; 10 positions agree with TRBD1. The germline gives CDR1 SEHNR, CDR2 FQNEAQ (reference sequence). With V trimmed by 6 bases and J by 7 bases, 14 bases remained unmatched. The CDR3 is 16 residues long.

The rearrangement joins TRBV5-6 to TRBJ2-7; TRBD2 matches at 12 bases. J gave up 0 bases and V 5 bases, and 9 bases lay outside the gene matches. Germline values: CDR1 SGHDT, CDR2 YYEEEE. This CDR3 contains 17 residues. The CDR3 DNA is TGTGCCAGCAGTAAGGGACTAGCGGGCCTGCTCTCCTACGAGCAGTACTTC. As protein: CASSKGLAGLLSYEQYF. The full variable domain, with the rest looked up from reference TRBV5-6 and TRBJ2-7, is DAGVTQSPTHLIKTRGQQVTLRCSPKSGHDTVSWYQQALGQGPQFIFQYYEEEERQRGNFPDRFSGHQFPNYSSELNVNALLLGDSALYLCASSKGLAGLLSYEQYFGPGTRLTVT.

The CDR3 sequence is CASSVNRGPYEQYF. Written as DNA, the CDR3 is TGTGCCAGCAGCGTAAACAGGGGACCCTACGAGCAGTACTTC. The chain links TRBV7-9 to TRBJ2-7, with 7 bases fitting TRBD1. CDR1 is SEHNR and CDR2 is FQNEAQ in the germline V gene (reference sequence). J gave up 2 bases and V 5 bases, and 6 bases lay outside the gene matches. This CDR3 is 14 amino acids long.

This clone was seen a handful of times. The chain is built from TRBV28 and TRBJ2-1, with 12 bases lining up with TRBD2. Germline assignment: CDR1 MDHEN and CDR2 SYDVKM. With V trimmed by 6 bases and J by 0 bases, 6 bases remained unmatched. The CDR3 length is 17 residues. The CDR3 DNA reads as TGTGCCAGCAGCCTACTAGCGGGGGGCGACTCCTACAATGAGCAGTTCTTC. Translating gives CASSLLAGGDSYNEQFF.

The chain uses TRBV30 and TRBJ2-7; 7 nucleotides line up with TRBD1. The CDR3 is 14 amino acids. Germline CDR1 GTSNPN, CDR2 SVGIG (reference sequence). V lost 1 base to trimming and J lost 3 bases; unmatched junction nucleotides: 6. CDR3 amino acids: CAWSALDRDYEQYF. CDR3 nucleotides: TGTGCCTGGAGTGCTCTAGACAGGGACTACGAGCAGTACTTC.

The V and J genes are TRBV2 and TRBJ2-1; TRBD2 is a possible D gene (6 bases). Trimming took 2 bases from V and 5 from J, leaving 16 bases between them. Looked up from germline, CDR1 is SNHLY and CDR2 is FYNNEI. The CDR3 has 16 amino acids. The CDR3 DNA reads TGTGCCAGCAGTGAACCCGGGGGATTTTGGAACAATGAGCAGTTCTTC. Its protein product is CASSEPGGFWNNEQFF.

This chain joins TRBV27 and TRBJ2-4; unclear D gene. Trimming took 5 bases from V and 7 from J, leaving 21 bases between them. Germline V gene data show CDR1 as MNHEY and CDR2 as SMNVEV (reference sequence). This CDR3 has 16 residues. For the CDR3, the DNA is TGTGCCAGCAGTCCATTATCCTCGGCCCGATCGAACATTCAGTACTTC. Its protein product is CASSPLSSARSNIQYF.

CDR3 sequence (DNA): TGTGCCAGTAGCAGGGACAGGGAAGGCTATGGCTACACCTTC. Protein sequence: CASSRDREGYGYTF. The rearrangement uses TRBV19 and TRBJ1-2; 9 bases agree with TRBD1. The germline V gene encodes CDR1 LNHDA and CDR2 SQIVND (reference sequence). V lost 6 bases to trimming and J lost 4 bases; unmatched junction nucleotides: 6. The length of the CDR3 is 14 residues.

A single count supports this clone. This chain joins TRBV15 and TRBJ1-2; D may be TRBD1 (6 bases). Trimming stripped 5 bases from V and 10 bases from J, with 23 bases between. The length of the CDR3 is 15 residues. Germline CDR1 and CDR2: LNHNV and YYDKDF (reference sequence). The CDR3 protein is CATSERTTTGRNYTF. CDR3 coding DNA: TGTGCCACCAGCGAGAGGACCACAACAGGGAGAAACTACACCTTC.

Turning to this clone: At one end, the junction sequence differs from germline, possibly due to a read error. The rearrangement links TRBV11-2 to TRBJ2-5; 10 nucleotides line up with TRBD2. Germline lookup yields CDR1 SGHAT and CDR2 FQNNGV. The CDR3 has 15 amino acids. CDR3 DNA: TGCCGTGGTAGCGGGGGGTTTTCGTACCAAGAGACCCAGTACTTC. It specifies CRGSGGFSYQETQYF.

The genes are TRBV12-3 or TRBV12-4 and TRBJ1-1; D perhaps matches TRBD1 (5 bases). The CDR3 has 13 amino acids. The germline V and J ends were trimmed by 7 bases and 4 bases, with 13 bases remaining between them. CDR3 in DNA: TGTGCCAGCACCCCGTCGGGGGGCACTGAAGCTTTCTTT. As protein: CASTPSGGTEAFF.

This rearrangement joins TRBV6-5 to TRBJ1-1, with D tentatively TRBD1 (6 bases). With 7 bases removed from V and 1 base from J, the gap between germline ends came to 10 bases. The length of the CDR3 is 13 residues. Germline V gives CDR1 MNHEY, CDR2 SVGAGI. For the CDR3, the DNA is TGTGCCAGCACCGAGACAGGGAACACTGAAGCTTTCTTT. Its protein product is CASTETGNTEAFF.

This clone came up a few times. The V gene is TRBV11-2, the J gene TRBJ2-1, with D perhaps TRBD2 (5 bases). Germline CDR1 is SGHAT and CDR2 is FQNNGV. V gave up 3 bases and J gave up 9 bases, with 12 bases separating them. CDR3 size: 13 residues. CDR3 region: CASSFSEAGEQFF. The CDR3 coding sequence is TGTGCCAGCAGCTTTAGCGAGGCCGGTGAGCAGTTCTTC.

The V call is TRBV7-2, the J call TRBJ2-7, with 9 bases lining up with TRBD1. Germline assignment: CDR1 SGHTA and CDR2 FQGNSA. This CDR3 spans 15 amino acids. V gave up 6 bases and J gave up 2 bases; unmatched junction bases: 8. Here the CDR3 DNA reads TGTGCCAGCAGAGCGGCCGGGACAGGGACCTACGAGCAGTACTTC. This encodes CASRAAGTGTYEQYF.

The chain couples TRBV27 to TRBJ2-1; no clear D. This CDR3 is 15 amino acids long. V lost 4 bases, J lost 6 bases, and 16 bases lay in between. Germline-derived CDR1 and CDR2 are MNHEY and SMNVEV (reference sequence). The CDR3 DNA reads TGTGCCAGCAGTTCACAATTCCCCAGAGGCAATGAGCAGTTCTTC. Its translation: CASSSQFPRGNEQFF.

The V call is TRBV18, the J call TRBJ1-5; TRBD1 aligns across 9 bases. Germline lookup yields CDR1 KGHSH and CDR2 LQKENI. There are 15 residues in the CDR3. J gave up 4 bases and V 1 base, and 2 bases lay outside the gene matches. The CDR3 spells CASSPQGQGNQPQHF. CDR3 in DNA: TGTGCCAGCTCACCACAAGGACAGGGGAATCAGCCCCAGCATTTT.

The chain's CDR3 is CSAGRIQETQYF. As DNA, the CDR3 is TGCAGCGCCGGACGGATCCAAGAGACCCAGTACTTC. The J gene is TRBJ2-5, the V gene TRBV29-1; D is uncertain. The CDR3 contains 12 residues. Germline V gives CDR1 SQVTM, CDR2 ANQGSEA. Trimming pared 7 bases from V and 1 base from J, leaving 10 bases between.

This sequence joins TRBV2 and TRBJ1-2; no clear D. Per germline, CDR1 SNHLY and CDR2 FYNNEI. Trimming stripped 3 bases from V and 8 bases from J, with 13 bases between. The CDR3 runs to 13 residues. The CDR3 nucleotides read TGTGCCAGCAGTGACAGCCGGGATTGGGGCTACACCTTC. Its protein product is CASSDSRDWGYTF.

The rearrangement joins TRBV4-2 to TRBJ2-1, with 9 bases identical to TRBD2. CDR3 length: 15 amino acids. Germline values: CDR1 LGHNA, CDR2 YNFKEQ. The V gene end was trimmed by 1 base and the J gene end by 8 bases; junction bases not matched to a gene: 6. The CDR3 DNA reads as TGTGCCAGCAGCCAAGCGGCGGGAGGGTCCGATGAGCAGTTCTTC. It codes for CASSQAAGGSDEQFF.

This chain joins TRBV19 and TRBJ1-2, with a possible D match to TRBD1 (5 bases). The CDR3 spans 15 residues. The V end was cut by 7 bases, the J end by 6 bases, with 21 bases between. Per the germline V gene, CDR1 is LNHDA and CDR2 is SQIVND (reference sequence). This CDR3 is CASIPEGTTRHGYTF. As DNA, the CDR3 is TGTGCCAGTATCCCTGAAGGGACCACCCGCCATGGCTACACCTTC.

CDR3 protein: CASSPTTYNEQFF. The CDR3 DNA follows: TGTGCCAGCAGCCCGACTACTTACAATGAGCAGTTCTTC. V usage is TRBV6-4 and J usage is TRBJ2-1; perhaps TRBD2 as D (5 bases). The CDR3 runs to 13 residues. Trimming left V 6 bases short and J 4 bases short, with 10 bases between. CDR1 MRHNA and CDR2 SNTAGT come from the germline V gene.

V gene TRBV5-6 combines with J gene TRBJ1-4; D call uncertain. The germline V gene encodes CDR1 SGHDT and CDR2 YYEEEE. The V end was cut by 2 bases, the J end by 3 bases, with 17 bases between. CDR3 size: 17 residues. CDR3 residues: CASSFRPSGGANEKLFF. The CDR3 DNA sequence: TGTGCCAGCAGCTTCCGTCCCTCAGGTGGGGCTAATGAAAAACTGTTTTTT.

This chain links TRBV5-4 with TRBJ2-7; 7 bases match TRBD2. Germline CDR1 and CDR2: SGHNT and YYREEE (reference sequence). The CDR3 is 13 amino acids. Trimming took 2 bases from V and 3 from J; bases not matched to a gene: 2. The CDR3 DNA sequence: TGTGCCAGCAGCTTTGCGGGAGTCTACGAGCAGTACTTC. Encoded protein: CASSFAGVYEQYF.

The chain has TRBV11-3 and TRBJ2-1; TRBD2 aligns across 12 bases. Germline V lookup: CDR1 SGHNT, CDR2 YENEEA. The CDR3 spans 15 residues. The trim removed 6 bases at V and 6 bases at J, leaving 6 bases unmatched. The CDR3 loop reads CASSPRLAGANEQFF. The CDR3 DNA sequence: TGTGCCAGCAGTCCGAGACTAGCGGGAGCCAATGAGCAGTTCTTC.